This paragraph covers one TCR beta chain sequence. These data originate in a study of regulatory T cells in long-lasting Graves disease. This CDR3 is built from 16 residues. Germline CDR1 DFQATT, CDR2 SNEGSKA (reference sequence). Described time point: persistent/refractory GD, antithyroid drugs over 5 years with positive TRAb. Construction of the TCR library relied on RNA isolated from PBMCs. Arm-PCR with iRepertoire HTBI primers amplified the CDR3 regions for these TCR beta libraries. TCRdb recomputed calls from the multiplex PCR reads with MiXCR, one row per CDR3 protein. Among roughly 500,000 distinct CDR3 sequences listed, 20% to 25% were seen once.

The sequencing used peripheral blood mononuclear cells (PBMCs), collected when the disease was refractory, from a patient treated with antithyroid drugs. This clonotype was obtained from a female donor with Graves disease. V usage is TRBV20-1 and J usage is TRBJ2-7, with 14 positions matching TRBD2. The J call could be wrong; TRBJ2-1 is a better fit for the DNA end. In DNA, the CDR3 is TGCAGTGCTAGAGAACAAAGGACTAGCGGGGGGAATGAGCAGTTCTTC. Its translation: CSAREQRTSGGNEQFF.